These 8 T cell receptor beta chains originate from one sample sequenced in a study of OX40 agonist ivuxolimab in advanced cancers. TCRdb's copy holds only in-frame clones and misses some; the assay was immunoSEQ multiplex PCR. Seen here are around 53,000 clones, roughly 89% observed once, and the top ten hold almost 0.65%. The sample was CD4+ or CD8+ T cells sorted from blood, taken in a trial of the OX40 agonist ivuxolimab. All receptors derive from an adult with an advanced solid tumor such as melanoma, head and neck, liver or kidney cancer.

This clone was seen once. V usage is TRBV5-5 and J usage is TRBJ2-3; a possible D gene is TRBD1 (6 bases). Deletions cut 2 bases from V and 7 bases from J, with 8 bases between. The germline gives CDR1 SGHKS, CDR2 YYEKEE (reference sequence). This CDR3 region has 12 residues. The CDR3 nucleotides read TGTGCCAGCAGCTTAGGACAGAATACGCAGTATTTT. Protein: CASSLGQNTQYF.

This clone ranks as medium-sized. J is TRBJ1-1 and V is TRBV27; D is ambiguous. The germline V gene encodes CDR1 MNHEY and CDR2 SMNVEV (reference sequence). The CDR3 runs to 15 residues. The germline V and J ends were trimmed by 0 bases and 3 bases, with 11 bases remaining between them. DNA for the CDR3: TGTGCCAGCAGTTTATCAGCCCTCCGGGACACTGAAGCTTTCTTT. Translated, it gives CASSLSALRDTEAFF.

This chain uses TRBV28 with TRBJ2-1; 9 bases match TRBD2. The CDR3 sequence is 15 residues long. J gave up 10 bases and V 5 bases, and 12 bases lay outside the gene matches. CDR1 is MDHEN and CDR2 is SYDVKM in the germline V gene. The CDR3 region is CASSEGASGNQEQFF. The CDR3 region has the DNA TGTGCCAGCAGTGAGGGGGCTAGCGGGAACCAAGAGCAGTTCTTC.

The chain uses TRBV29-1 and TRBJ2-7, with 7 bases that match TRBD1. Germline V gene sequence: CDR1 SQVTM, CDR2 ANQGSEA. The ends lost 6 bases at V and 7 bases at J; junction bases unmatched: 9. This CDR3 is 12 amino acids long. CDR3 coding DNA: TGCAGCGTAGGGGGCGCAAAACGGGAGCAGTACTTC. Protein product: CSVGGAKREQYF.

This chain uses TRBV4-1 with TRBJ2-5, with D perhaps assigned TRBD1 or TRBD2 (7 bases each). Germline CDR1 MGHRA, CDR2 YSYEKL. V was clipped by 3 bases and J by 6 bases, with 14 bases between them. The CDR3 runs to 14 residues. The CDR3 nucleotides are TGCGCCAGCAGCCAGCAGGGGGGGCTGAAGACCCAGTACTTC. It specifies CASSQQGGLKTQYF.

The chain employs TRBV7-3 and TRBJ2-1, with 7 nucleotides matching TRBD1. V was clipped by 5 bases and J by 0 bases; unmatched bases: 4. This CDR3 is 15 amino acids long. The germline V gene has CDR1 SGHTA and CDR2 FQGTGA. The CDR3 DNA reads TGTGCCAGCAGCGCTAGGGACAGCTCCTACAATGAGCAGTTCTTC. Residues: CASSARDSSYNEQFF.

The chain links TRBV11-3 to TRBJ2-2, with D possibly TRBD1 on 5 matching bases. Germline CDR1 SGHNT, CDR2 YENEEA. The CDR3 is made up of 12 amino acids. Trimming cost V 0 bases and J 12 bases, with 8 bases left between them. The CDR3: CASSLDDSKLFF. As DNA, the CDR3 is TGTGCCAGCAGCTTAGATGACAGTAAGCTGTTTTTT.

The chain uses TRBV11-2 and TRBJ2-5; 8 bases are shared with TRBD1. V lost 3 bases to trimming and J lost 2 bases; unmatched junction nucleotides: 5. The V gene's germline CDR1 is SGHAT and CDR2 FQNNGV. This CDR3 is built from 15 residues. The CDR3 protein is CASSLETGVQETQYF. CDR3 nucleotides: TGTGCCAGCAGCTTGGAGACAGGGGTTCAAGAGACCCAGTACTTC.